This T cell receptor beta chain is drawn from a study of vaccination effects on CD4 cells after COVID-19. Regarding this clone: What it binds is not known.

Germline-derived CDR1 and CDR2 are LGHNA and YNFKEQ. The CDR3 is 16 residues long. V was pared by 1 base and J by 0 bases, with 12 bases between. With the ViraFEST assay, the study expanded antigen-specific CD4+ T cells using viral peptide pools, then sequenced them. The authors isolated CD4+ T cells after roughly eleven days of culture. Each participant received a vaccine that was either BNT162b2 or mRNA-1273, given as two doses. Among the vaccine recipients, none had a prior SARS-CoV-2 infection, and nucleocapsid antibodies were negative. Each well held about 2 million PBMC cultured with about 9.1 ug/ml peptides and about 10 IU/ml IL-2. TCRdb's copy holds only in-frame clones and misses some; the assay was immunoSEQ multiplex PCR. The sample contains roughly 41,000 clones, about four fifths of which appear only once.

The chain uses TRBV4-2 and TRBJ1-1; no clear D gene. Material: CD4+ T cells from PBMCs cultured with HCoV-OC43 spike peptides, obtained after COVID-19 vaccination. Subset indicated: HCoV-OC43 spike overlapping peptide pool stimulation. This sequence was found in a human donor who received a COVID-19 vaccine. CDR3 residues: CASSQGGPKMNTEAFF. The CDR3 coding sequence is TGTGCCAGCAGCCAAGGGGGTCCGAAGATGAACACTGAAGCTTTCTTT.